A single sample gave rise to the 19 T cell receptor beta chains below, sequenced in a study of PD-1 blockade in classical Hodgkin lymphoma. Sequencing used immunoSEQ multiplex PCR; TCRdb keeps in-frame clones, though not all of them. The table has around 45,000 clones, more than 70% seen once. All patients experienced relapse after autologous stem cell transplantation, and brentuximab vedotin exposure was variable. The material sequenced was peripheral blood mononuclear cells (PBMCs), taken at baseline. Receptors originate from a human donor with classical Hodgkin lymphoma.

The DNA for the CDR3 is TGCGCCAGCAGCTTGAGGTCAGGGGGCTCTCGGTACAATGAGCAGTTCTTC. Its protein product is CASSLRSGGSRYNEQFF. The chain employs TRBV5-1 and TRBJ2-1; 8 bases are a match to TRBD1. The CDR3 loop spans 17 amino acids. J was trimmed by 4 bases and V by 1 base; bases with no gene match: 10. The germline V gene has CDR1 SGHRS and CDR2 YFSETQ.

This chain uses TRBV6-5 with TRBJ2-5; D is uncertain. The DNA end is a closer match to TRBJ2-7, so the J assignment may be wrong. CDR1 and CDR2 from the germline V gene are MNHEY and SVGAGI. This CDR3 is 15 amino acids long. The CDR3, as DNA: TGTGCCAGCAGTTATGGGTGGGGAAAGTCCTACGAGCAGTACTTC. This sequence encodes CASSYGWGKSYEQYF.

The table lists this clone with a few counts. CDR3 in DNA: TGCGCCAGCAGCCCACAGGGGGAAAAACTGTTTTTT. This gives the protein CASSPQGEKLFF. The chain links TRBV4-3 to TRBJ1-4, with 7 bases aligning to TRBD1. V trimming: 4 bases; J trimming: 8 bases; junction bases outside the gene matches: 1. This CDR3 is 12 amino acids long. Germline loops: CDR1 LGHNA, CDR2 YSLEER.

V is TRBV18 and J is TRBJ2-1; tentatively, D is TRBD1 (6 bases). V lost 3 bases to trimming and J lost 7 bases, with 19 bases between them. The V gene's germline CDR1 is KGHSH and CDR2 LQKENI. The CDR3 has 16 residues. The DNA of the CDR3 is TGTGCCAGCTCACCTTCCCAGGGCCAGGGGTGGAATGAGCAGTTCTTC. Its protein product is CASSPSQGQGWNEQFF.

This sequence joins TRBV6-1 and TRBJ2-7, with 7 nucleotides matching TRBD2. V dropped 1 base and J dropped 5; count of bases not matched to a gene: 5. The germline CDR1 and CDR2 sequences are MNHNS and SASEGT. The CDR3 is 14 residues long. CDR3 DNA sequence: TGTGCCAGCAGTGAAGTTTTGGGGAGGGACGAGCAGTACTTC. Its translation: CASSEVLGRDEQYF.

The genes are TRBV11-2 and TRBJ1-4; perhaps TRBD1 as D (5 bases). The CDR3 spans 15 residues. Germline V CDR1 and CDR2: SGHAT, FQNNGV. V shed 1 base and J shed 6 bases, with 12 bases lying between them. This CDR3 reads CASSLGGRADEKLFF. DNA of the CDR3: TGTGCCAGCAGCTTAGGCGGCAGGGCGGATGAAAAACTGTTTTTT.

This CDR3 reads CASSLSGGRPQHF. The CDR3 bases are TGTGCCAGCAGCTTGTCAGGGGGACGGCCCCAGCATTTT. The chain carries TRBV5-6 and TRBJ1-5, with 7 bases aligning to TRBD1. The CDR3 is 13 amino acids. The V gene's germline CDR1 is SGHDT and CDR2 YYEEEE. V lost 1 base, J lost 9 bases, and 4 bases stayed unmatched.

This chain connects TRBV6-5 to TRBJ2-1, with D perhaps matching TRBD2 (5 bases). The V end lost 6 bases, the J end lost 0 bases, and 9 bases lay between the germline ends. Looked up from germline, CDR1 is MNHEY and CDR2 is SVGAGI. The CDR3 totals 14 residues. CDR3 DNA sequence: TGTGCCAGCAGCTTGAGGGCCTCCTACAATGAGCAGTTCTTC. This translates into CASSLRASYNEQFF.

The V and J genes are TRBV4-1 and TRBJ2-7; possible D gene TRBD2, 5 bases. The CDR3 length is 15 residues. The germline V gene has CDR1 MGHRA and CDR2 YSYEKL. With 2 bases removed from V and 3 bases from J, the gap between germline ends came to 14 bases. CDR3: CASSQNSAGLYEQYF. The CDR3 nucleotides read TGCGCCAGCAGCCAAAATTCCGCGGGCCTCTACGAGCAGTACTTC.

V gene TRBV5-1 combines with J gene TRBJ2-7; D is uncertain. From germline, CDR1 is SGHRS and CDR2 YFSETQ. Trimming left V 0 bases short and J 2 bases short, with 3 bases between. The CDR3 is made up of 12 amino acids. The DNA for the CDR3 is TGCGCCAGCAGCTTGGTTCCCTACGAGCAGTACTTC. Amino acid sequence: CASSLVPYEQYF.

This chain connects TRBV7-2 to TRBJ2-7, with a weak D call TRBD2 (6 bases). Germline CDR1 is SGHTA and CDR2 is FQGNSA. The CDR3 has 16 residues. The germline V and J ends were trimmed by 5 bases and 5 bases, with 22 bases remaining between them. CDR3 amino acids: CASSLLAVLGSDEQYF. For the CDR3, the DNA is TGTGCCAGCAGCCTTTTAGCGGTCCTGGGTAGCGACGAGCAGTACTTC.

The DNA for the CDR3 is TGTGCCAGCAGCCAACGGGTTGCCCGGTATAGCAATCAGCCCCAGCATTTT. It codes for CASSQRVARYSNQPQHF. The chain joins TRBV14 to TRBJ1-5, with D uncertain. The CDR3 has 17 residues. Germline V gene sequence: CDR1 SGHDN, CDR2 FVKESK. V was pared by 2 bases and J by 0 bases, with 14 bases between. Combining the CDR3 with reference TRBV14 and TRBJ1-5 gives the whole variable domain EAGVTQFPSHSVIEKGQTVTLRCDPISGHDNLYWYRRVMGKEIKFLLHFVKESKQDESGMPNNRFLAERTGGTYSTLKVQPAELEDSGVYFCASSQRVARYSNQPQHFGDGTRLSIL.

CDR3 region: CATKKLAGAYNEQFF. The CDR3 nucleotides read TGCGCGACTAAGAAGCTAGCGGGGGCCTACAATGAGCAGTTCTTC. The rearrangement joins TRBV5-1 to TRBJ2-1; 10 bases agree with TRBD2. The CDR3 extends over 15 amino acids. CDR1 is SGHRS, CDR2 YFSETQ, per germline.

CDR3 DNA sequence: TGCGCCAGCAGTGACGGTGACCCCGCCTACAATGAGCAGTTCTTC. Protein sequence: CASSDGDPAYNEQFF. V and J are TRBV10-2 and TRBJ2-1; no clear D gene. This CDR3 contains 15 residues. V lost 3 bases to trimming and J lost 2 bases, with 11 bases between them. Germline V CDR1 and CDR2: WSHSY, SAAADI.

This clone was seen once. CDR3 coding DNA: TGTGCCAGCAGTTTGGCGGGAGAGACAGATACGCAGTATTTT. Translating it yields CASSLAGETDTQYF. The gene calls are TRBV28 and TRBJ2-3, with 7 bases matching TRBD2. The CDR3 spans 14 residues. Looked up from germline, CDR1 is MDHEN and CDR2 is SYDVKM. The V gene end was trimmed by 3 bases and the J gene end by 3 bases; junction bases not matched to a gene: 3.

DNA of the CDR3: TGTGCCAGCAGCTTAGCTCTCCGGGCAGGGACAGGGGAGCTGTTTTTT. This gives the protein CASSLALRAGTGELFF. The rearrangement links TRBV7-9 to TRBJ2-2, with D perhaps matching TRBD1 (6 bases). In germline, CDR1 is SEHNR, CDR2 FQNEAQ (reference sequence). V lost 0 bases, J lost 8 bases, and 16 bases lay in between. The CDR3 totals 16 residues.

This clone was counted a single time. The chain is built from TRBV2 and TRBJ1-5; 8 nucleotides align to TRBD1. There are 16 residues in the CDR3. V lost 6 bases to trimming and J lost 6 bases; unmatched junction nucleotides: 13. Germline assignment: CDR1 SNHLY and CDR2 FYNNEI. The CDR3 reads CASSSSGGASGQPQHF. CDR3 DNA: TGTGCCAGCAGCTCGTCAGGGGGCGCGTCAGGTCAGCCCCAGCATTTT.

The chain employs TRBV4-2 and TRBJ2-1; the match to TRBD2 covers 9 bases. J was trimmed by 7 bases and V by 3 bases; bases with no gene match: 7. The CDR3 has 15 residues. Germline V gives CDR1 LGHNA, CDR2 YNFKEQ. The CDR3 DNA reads TGTGCCAGCAGCCATAGGACTAGCGACAATAATGAGCAGTTCTTC. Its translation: CASSHRTSDNNEQFF.

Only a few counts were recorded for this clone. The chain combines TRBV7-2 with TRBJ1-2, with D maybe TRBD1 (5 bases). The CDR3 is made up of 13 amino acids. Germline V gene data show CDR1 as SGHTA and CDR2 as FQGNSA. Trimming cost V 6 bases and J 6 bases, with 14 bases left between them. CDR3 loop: CASSLGPGDGYTF. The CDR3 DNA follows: TGTGCCAGCAGTTTGGGGCCGGGCGATGGCTACACCTTC.